The 2 T cell receptor beta chains below were found in one sample sequenced in a study of blood T cell repertoires in COVID-19. Method: immunoSEQ multiplex PCR; TCRdb's copy keeps in-frame clones and lacks some. This sample carries about 76,000 clones, 78% of them seen once, and the ten largest clones take around a sixth. What was sequenced was peripheral blood. The source is a human donor in a cohort sampled during active COVID-19.

This clone appeared a few times. In DNA form, the CDR3 reads TGTGCCTGGAGCGCCCAGACAAACACTGAAGCTTTCTTT. This encodes CAWSAQTNTEAFF. The V and J genes are TRBV30 and TRBJ1-1; D is uncertain. V was cut by 3 bases and J by 2 bases, with 10 bases left in between. Germline V gene data show CDR1 as GTSNPN and CDR2 as SVGIG (reference sequence). The CDR3 totals 13 residues.

The V call is TRBV7-9, the J call TRBJ1-1, with 7 positions matching TRBD1. V lost 5 bases and J lost 0; bases outside the gene matches: 12. Germline V gives CDR1 SEHNR, CDR2 FQNEAQ (reference sequence). CDR3 length: 17 residues. The CDR3 loop is CASSLWGEGGMNTEAFF. As DNA, the CDR3 is TGTGCCAGCAGCCTGTGGGGAGAAGGGGGCATGAACACTGAAGCTTTCTTT.